A selection of T cell receptor beta chains follows, all from one sample in a study of T cell responses to AZD1222 COVID-19 vaccine. Assay: immunoSEQ multiplex PCR; the TCRdb copy retains only in-frame clones and omits some. The data contain 84,000 or so clones, about 90% of them seen just once; the ten biggest clones take up about 1.4%. Specimen: peripheral blood, collected on day 0 of AZD1222 vaccination. The source of these receptors is an adult in good health. Each CDR3 is given with its conserved first and last residue. The size field is filled for only some rows; it gives once, few, many or a size class.

>TRBJ2-7|TRBV10-1|many
CASSEQREVYEQYF
>TRBJ2-1|TRBV19|few
CASTLPGQGASEQFF
>TRBJ1-3|TRBV19|NA
CASTAGQGRGNTIYF
>TRBJ1-5|TRBV19|NA
CASSALALGANQPQHF
>TRBJ2-1|TRBV12-3/TRBV12-4|NA
CASTRGETGEQFF
>TRBJ2-2|TRBV3-1/TRBV3-2|NA
CASSPPGGGDTGELFF
>TRBJ1-5|TRBV6-5|few
CASNAGQGGNQPQHF
>TRBJ2-7|TRBV19|NA
CASIGGLDYEQYF
>TRBJ1-1|TRBV27|NA
CASRRAGGDMNTEAFF
>TRBJ2-7|TRBV18|NA
CASSPSGARYEQYF
>TRBJ2-2|TRBV19|NA
CASVPPRGAGELFF
>TRBJ1-2|TRBV7-9|once
CASSTQTDYGYTF
>TRBJ1-6|TRBV18|NA
CASSHTNFNSPLHF
>TRBJ2-7|TRBV4-1|NA
CASSQGGLAGSGEQYF
>TRBJ1-1|TRBV19|NA
CASNMDTEAFF
>TRBJ2-1|TRBV7-9|NA
CASATSSDGNEQFF
>TRBJ2-3|TRBV6-5|NA
CASSPRRTDTQYF
>TRBJ2-1|TRBV4-3|NA
CASSQDIAHSSYNEQFF
>TRBJ2-7|TRBV19|NA
CASSMAGRSYEQYF
>TRBJ1-2|TRBV14|NA
CASSQGDRNPIYGYTF
>TRBJ1-4|TRBV20-1|few
CSARANEKLFF
>TRBJ1-4|TRBV19|NA
CAILPGGTNEKLFF
>TRBJ2-3|TRBV18|NA
CASSPPAATDTQYF
>TRBJ1-2|TRBV7-8|NA
CASSLEGAQAYGYTF
>TRBJ2-7|TRBV29-1|NA
CSVLTGQTRQYF
>TRBJ2-5|TRBV30|NA
CAWGLSIGETQYF
>TRBJ1-1|TRBV28|NA
CASSLSQGNTEAFF
>TRBJ1-3|TRBV19|NA
CASSIRAGAGNTIYF
>TRBJ2-1|TRBV2|NA
CASGDFGTYNEQFF
>TRBJ2-1|TRBV11-2|NA
CASSLEAYTEQFF
>TRBJ2-7|TRBV18|NA
CASSFDYEQYF
>TRBJ2-3|TRBV19|NA
CASNPGPTATDTQYF
>TRBJ1-1|TRBV19|once
CASSIWVVSTEAFF